The 21 T cell receptor beta chains below come from one sample, sequenced in a study of neurological immune-mediated disorders. One entry per CDR3 protein results from TCRdb running MiXCR on the 5' RACE reads. The table has tens of thousands of distinct CDR3 sequences, roughly 3.2% seen once. The specimen was PBMCs. The origin of the receptors is a man between 40 and 49 years old with multiple sclerosis.

The table lists this clonotype with many counts. The gene calls are TRBV5-1 and TRBJ2-5; TRBD2 matches 10 bases. The CDR3 is 16 residues long. Germline V lookup: CDR1 SGHRS, CDR2 YFSETQ. V was clipped by 0 bases and J by 5 bases; unmatched bases: 7. CDR3 in DNA: TGCGCCAGCAGCTTGGGTCCAGCGGGAGGGCCTGAGACCCAGTACTTC. Encoded protein: CASSLGPAGGPETQYF.

This clonotype was found many times. This rearrangement joins TRBV20-1 to TRBJ2-2; 10 nucleotides agree with TRBD2. The germline gives CDR1 DFQATT, CDR2 SNEGSKA (reference sequence). With V trimmed by 0 bases and J by 4 bases, 5 bases remained unmatched. The CDR3 has 16 amino acids. For the CDR3, the DNA is TGCAGTGCTAGAGATTCTAGCGGGAGTGGCACCGGGGAGCTGTTTTTT. Encoded protein: CSARDSSGSGTGELFF.

This clonotype was counted ten times or more. The gene calls are TRBV3-1 and TRBJ1-1; D not certain. Germline V CDR1 and CDR2: LGHDT, YNNKEL (reference sequence). This CDR3 is 14 amino acids long. V lost 0 bases and J 5 bases, leaving 10 bases between the germline ends. The CDR3, as DNA: TGTGCCAGCAGCCAAGACGCGATTTCTACTGAAGCTTTCTTT. The encoded protein is CASSQDAISTEAFF.

This clonotype was detected many times. The gene calls are TRBV6-6 and TRBJ2-5, with D possibly TRBD2 on 6 matching bases. CDR3 length equals 17 residues. Trimming cost V 6 bases and J 1 base, with 21 bases left between them. Per the germline V gene, CDR1 is MNHNY and CDR2 is SVGAGI (reference sequence). This CDR3 is CASRGVDGRTSQETQYF. In nucleotides, the CDR3 is TGTGCCAGCAGGGGGGTTGACGGGAGAACCTCCCAAGAGACCCAGTACTTC.

This clonotype was recorded at least ten times. This chain joins TRBV5-1 and TRBJ2-1; 7 bases align to TRBD1. Trimming took 0 bases from V and 7 from J; bases not matched to a gene: 4. The length of the CDR3 is 14 residues. CDR1 is SGHRS and CDR2 is YFSETQ in the germline V gene. CDR3 DNA: TGCGCCAGCAGCTTGGCCGGCAGGGGGAATGAGCAGTTCTTC. This encodes CASSLAGRGNEQFF.

This clonotype has a count of ten or more. The chain combines TRBV29-1 with TRBJ2-7; 7 bases line up with TRBD1. V lost 7 bases and J lost 5; bases outside the gene matches: 8. CDR1 is SQVTM, CDR2 ANQGSEA, per germline. The CDR3 length is 12 residues. CDR3 amino acids: CSGRQGGNEQYF. In DNA, the CDR3 is TGCAGCGGAAGACAGGGTGGCAACGAGCAGTACTTC.

This clonotype was found many times. This sequence joins TRBV7-2 and TRBJ1-1; D remains unclear. CDR3 length: 13 residues. In germline, CDR1 is SGHTA, CDR2 FQGNSA. Deletions cut 3 bases from V and 1 base from J, with 6 bases between. In nucleotides, the CDR3 is TGTGCCAGCAGCTTGATGGGGAACACTGAAGCTTTCTTT. Encoded protein: CASSLMGNTEAFF.

This clonotype came up many times. The chain has TRBV11-2 and TRBJ1-1; TRBD1 might be the D (6 bases). The CDR3 spans 15 residues. Germline V CDR1 and CDR2: SGHAT, FQNNGV. Trimming removed 6 bases from V and 4 bases from J, with 18 bases in between. This CDR3 is CASRRTGGGGTEAFF. CDR3 DNA: TGTGCCAGCAGGCGAACGGGGGGAGGGGGCACTGAAGCTTTCTTT.

This clonotype appeared many times. V usage is TRBV5-1 and J usage is TRBJ1-2, with 7 positions matching TRBD1. This CDR3 is built from 16 residues. V dropped 5 bases and J dropped 2; count of bases not matched to a gene: 12. Germline V gene data show CDR1 as SGHRS and CDR2 as YFSETQ. Written as DNA, the CDR3 is TGCGCCAGCAGTTATACGACAGGGTCGTCGAACTATGGCTACACCTTC. Translation gives CASSYTTGSSNYGYTF.

This clonotype was seen at least ten times. The chain is built from TRBV7-2 and TRBJ2-2, with TRBD1 identical over 9 bases. V shed 7 bases and J 4 bases; nucleotides not matched to a gene: 4. The germline CDR1 and CDR2 sequences are SGHTA and FQGNSA. This CDR3 comprises 14 residues. CDR3 DNA: TGTGCCAGCAAACAGGGGGCGGGCACCGGGGAGCTGTTTTTT. This sequence encodes CASKQGAGTGELFF.

This clonotype was seen many times. The CDR3, as DNA: TGTGCCAGCAGAGGGCAGGGGGGAAATTCACCCCTCCACTTT. It codes for CASRGQGGNSPLHF. The chain couples TRBV7-9 to TRBJ1-6; 7 bases match TRBD1. Germline V gene lookup returns CDR1 SEHNR and CDR2 FQNEAQ (reference sequence). The CDR3 consists of 14 residues. V dropped 6 bases and J dropped 7; count of bases not matched to a gene: 6.

This clonotype was observed at least ten times. The chain joins TRBV9 to TRBJ2-4; D not certain. CDR1 and CDR2 from the germline V gene are SGDLS and YYNGEE. V lost 4 bases and J lost 2, with 13 bases in between. The CDR3 spans 15 residues. CDR3 residues: CASSSVPGTKNIQYF. The CDR3 DNA reads TGTGCCAGCAGCTCGGTTCCGGGCACCAAAAACATTCAGTACTTC.

This clonotype showed up many times. The chain recombines TRBV7-8 with TRBJ2-7; D not resolved. CDR3 size: 15 residues. CDR1 SGHVS and CDR2 FQNEAQ come from the germline V gene. V was clipped by 5 bases and J by 6 bases, with 20 bases between them. CDR3 protein: CASSLGLVLLPEQYF. The CDR3 DNA reads TGTGCCAGCAGCCTAGGGCTCGTTCTTCTCCCCGAGCAGTACTTC.

In its sample, this clonotype was seen many times. The chain joins TRBV12-3 or TRBV12-4 to TRBJ2-2; TRBD2 aligns across 7 bases. The CDR3 sequence is 16 residues long. The V and J ends lost 6 bases and 4 bases, in that order; junction bases with no gene match: 11. CDR3 loop: CASRSSPGEGTGELFF. Here the CDR3 DNA reads TGTGCCAGCAGATCTTCACCGGGGGAGGGCACCGGGGAGCTGTTTTTT.

This clonotype was recorded at least ten times. The chain couples TRBV5-1 to TRBJ1-1; D is perhaps TRBD1 (6 bases). From germline, CDR1 is SGHRS and CDR2 YFSETQ. The V and J ends lost 0 bases and 7 bases respectively, with 10 bases between them. The CDR3 has 13 amino acids. The CDR3 sequence is CASSLAQGREAFF. CDR3 DNA: TGCGCCAGCAGCTTGGCACAGGGACGTGAAGCTTTCTTT.

This clonotype was picked up many times. This chain links TRBV5-1 with TRBJ2-4; 7 nucleotides agree with TRBD2. Germline trimming cut 0 bases from V and 7 bases from J; bases unmatched to any gene: 10. In germline, CDR1 is SGHRS, CDR2 YFSETQ. This CDR3 is 16 amino acids long. Here the CDR3 reads CASSLASGGSGNIQYF. The CDR3 DNA reads as TGCGCCAGCAGCTTGGCCTCCGGGGGGTCAGGGAACATTCAGTACTTC.

This clonotype was counted between two and nine times. This clone may be a read error of a much larger clone one base away. The gene calls are TRBV7-9 and TRBJ1-6; unclear D gene. The CDR3 contains 14 residues. Trimming pared 1 base from V and 9 bases from J, leaving 10 bases between. CDR1 is SEHNR, CDR2 FQNEAQ, per germline (reference sequence). CDR3 in amino acids: CASSLDKGSSPLHF. The CDR3 nucleotides read TGTGCCAGCAGCTTAGACAAGGGTAGTTCACCCCTCCACTTT.

This clonotype was recorded many times. The chain has TRBV5-5 and TRBJ1-5; TRBD1 aligns across 7 bases. This CDR3 has 13 residues. Trimming removed 7 bases from V and 7 bases from J; junction bases left unmatched: 8. Germline V gene sequence: CDR1 SGHKS, CDR2 YYEKEE (reference sequence). CDR3: CASGRQGGQPQHF. The CDR3 DNA reads TGTGCCAGCGGTCGACAGGGCGGACAGCCCCAGCATTTT.

In this sample, this clonotype turned up many times. The CDR3 DNA follows: TGTGCCAGCAGTGAAGAGGCCCTTAGGGCCAACGTCCTGACTTTC. This gives the protein CASSEEALRANVLTF. The V call is TRBV2, the J call TRBJ2-6; unclear D gene. CDR1 and CDR2 from the germline V gene are SNHLY and FYNNEI. V was cut by 1 base and J by 5 bases, with 9 bases left in between. The length of the CDR3 is 15 residues. Filled out from reference TRBV2 and TRBJ2-6, the complete variable domain reads EPEVTQTPSHQVTQMGQEVILRCVPISNHLYFYWYRQILGQKVEFLVSFYNNEISEKSEIFDDQFSVERPDGSNFTLKIRSTKLEDSAMYFCASSEEALRANVLTFGAGSRLTVL.

At least ten counts were recorded for this clonotype. The chain uses TRBV7-8 and TRBJ1-6, with no clear D. The V and J ends lost 4 bases and 2 bases respectively, with 6 bases between them. This CDR3 region has 14 residues. From germline, CDR1 is SGHVS and CDR2 FQNEAQ. The CDR3 reads CASSSGTYNSPLHF. CDR3 DNA: TGTGCCAGCAGCTCCGGAACCTATAATTCACCCCTCCACTTT.

This clonotype came up many times. This chain uses TRBV4-1 with TRBJ2-3; TRBD2 aligns across 8 bases. V trimming: 0 bases; J trimming: 5 bases; junction bases outside the gene matches: 7. The germline V gene has CDR1 MGHRA and CDR2 YSYEKL. CDR3 size: 16 residues. In DNA form, the CDR3 reads TGCGCCAGCAGCCAAGACCGCCGGGGGGGCCGAGATACGCAGTATTTT. It is translated as CASSQDRRGGRDTQYF.